This TCR beta chain was profiled in a study of blood T cell repertoires in COVID-19 (dated by TCRdb to between 2020 and 2021). Study-wide context: Collaborator samples came from the United States, Italy and Spain and covered acute and convalescent phases of COVID-19. The material from the prospective study consisted of cDNA or gDNA derived from T cells, B-cell-depleted T cells, or PBMCs. Subjects who had been exposed to COVID-19, were actively infected with it, or had recovered from it provided the deeply sampled blood TCRbeta repertoires that made up the dataset. A freely available public database, intended as a resource for researchers studying the immune response to SARS-CoV-2, is where the repertoires were released. Samples came from the ongoing ImmuneRACE study (first 160 participants) plus 1,254 subjects from 6 global collaborators. A de-identified subject ID, COVID-19 status, age in years and sex were almost always included in the sample metadata. Where available, HLA class I and class II types were obtained from metadata supplied by the sample provider rather than from assay-based typing. Broader findings and caveats from the paper: Clinical and demographic metadata were provided uncurated, with the amount varying by source and participant.

Details on this clone: Its antigen remains unidentified. The sample holds no much larger clone one base away, and base qualities are not on file.

TCRbeta CDR3 regions were amplified from genomic DNA using the immunoSEQ Assay, a bias-controlled multiplex PCR. The authors processed their data as follows. The number of nucleated cells in each sample was estimated by amplification of reference gene primers within the assay. To quantify the absolute abundance of each unique TCRbeta CDR3 rearrangement, sequence reads were collapsed and filtered. For each sample, productive Simpson clonality was calculated as the square root of Simpson's diversity index across productive rearrangements. What TCRdb holds here is the immuneACCESS table cut down to in-frame rearrangements. Part of the clones is not present; checked against another copy, under half of the missing clones reflect an unresolved V gene, and the others are unexplained. The V and J calls and clone size are taken from that table; D and trimming were inferred from the DNA. This sample is represented by 81,000 or so clones; 70% to 90% of them were singletons. 12% of the sample lies in the top ten.

The collaborating institutions used their own protocols to collect whole blood in K2EDTA tubes. For TCRbeta analysis, collaborator samples were shipped as frozen whole blood, as isolated PBMCs, or as DNA extracted from either sample type. The germline V gene specifies KGHSH as CDR1 and LQKENI as CDR2. From cysteine to phenylalanine, the CDR3 is 15 amino acids long. Left in the record is the CDR3 DNA by itself, 45 bases read in frame from the first base. V lost 1 base and J lost 4 bases, and the count of bases not matched to a germline gene is 4. This receptor was taken from a woman aged 70-85 years with active or convalescent COVID-19. This receptor chain uses TRBV18 and TRBJ1-1, and 9 junctional nucleotides match TRBD1. Specimen: peripheral blood. The DNA is as follows: TGTGCCAGCTCACCACTTACAGGGGGCGTCACTGAAGCTTTCTTT. It translates as CASSPLTGGVTEAFF.